A selection of T cell receptor beta chains follows, all from one sample in a study of human T cells and chemical hapten exposure. TCRdb redid the calling of the RACE reads with MiXCR, one entry per CDR3 protein. The sample has approximately 350,000 distinct CDR3 sequences, around 6% seen once. The sequencing used whole blood, collected in connection with sensitization to the hapten diphenylcyclopropenone (DPC). These receptors were taken from a woman aged 18 to 35 with alopecia areata. Some clones in this sample may be carry-over from other donors' samples. The CDR3 runs from the conserved cysteine through the conserved F or W. D genes are given only for firm matches. Clone size is not always given. Where it is, it says once, few, many or a class for expanded clones.

clone_size | d_call | j_call | cdr3_length | v_call | cdr3_nt | cdr3_aa
many | TRBD1 | TRBJ1-2 | 14 | TRBV10-3 | TGTGCCATCAGTGGACAGGGGAGTATTTATGGCTACACCTTC | CAISGQGSIYGYTF
NA | NA | TRBJ2-1 | 12 | TRBV12-3/TRBV12-4 | TGTGCCAGCAGTCCGAATAAAGATGAGCAGTTCTTC | CASSPNKDEQFF
few | NA | TRBJ2-3 | 17 | TRBV10-3 | TGTGCCATCAGTGACCCTTTGACGCAAACTAGCACAGATACGCAGTATTTT | CAISDPLTQTSTDTQYF
many | NA | TRBJ2-7 | 11 | TRBV29-1 | TGCAGCGTTGAAAGTAGATACGAGCAGTACTTC | CSVESRYEQYF
few | NA | TRBJ2-3 | 16 | TRBV9 | TGTGCCAGCAGCGGAGGGGATAGTCCACTCACAGATACGCAGTATTTT | CASSGGDSPLTDTQYF
many | NA | TRBJ2-3 | 14 | TRBV9 | TGTGCCAGCAGCGTAAGGGGGGTAGCAGATACGCAGTATTTT | CASSVRGVADTQYF
NA | NA | TRBJ2-2 | 17 | TRBV7-2 | TGTGCCAGCAGCTTCCAATACGACAGACTGAACACCGGGGAGCTGTTTTTT | CASSFQYDRLNTGELFF
NA | TRBD2 | TRBJ2-1 | 14 | TRBV4-2 | TGTGCCAGCAGCGCCCAGCTAGCGGGGAATGAGCAGTTCTTC | CASSAQLAGNEQFF
NA | TRBD2 | TRBJ2-7 | 12 | TRBV12-3/TRBV12-4 | TGTGCCAGCAGCCACCCGAGCGGGGCTCAGTACTTC | CASSHPSGAQYF
many | NA | TRBJ1-6 | 15 | TRBV7-9 | TGTGCCAGCAGCTTAAACGGGGCCGGCGGGTCACCCCTCCACTTT | CASSLNGAGGSPLHF
few | NA | TRBJ1-2 | 14 | TRBV6-6 | TGTGCCAGCAGTTACTCTAAAGAATACTATGGCTACACCTTC | CASSYSKEYYGYTF
few | TRBD1 | TRBJ1-4 | 16 | TRBV11-2 | TGTGCCAGCAGCTCCCAACCGGGACAGGCAGGTGAAAAACTGTTTTTT | CASSSQPGQAGEKLFF
many | NA | TRBJ1-6 | 15 | TRBV20-1 | TGCAGTGCTAGTGTGTCGAACCTCTATAATTCACCCCTCCACTTT | CSASVSNLYNSPLHF
NA | TRBD1 | TRBJ2-7 | 16 | TRBV13 | TGTGCCAGCAGCCCGCGCGGGACAGGACCATCCTACGAGCAGTACTTC | CASSPRGTGPSYEQYF
NA | NA | TRBJ2-7 | 15 | TRBV7-9 | TGTGCCAGCAGCTTAGCGCTGACGGCCGGGTACGAGCAGTACTTC | CASSLALTAGYEQYF
NA | NA | TRBJ1-3 | 15 | TRBV2 | TGTGCCAGCAGTGAAGCGGGACCCTCTGGAAACACCATATATTTT | CASSEAGPSGNTIYF
few | NA | TRBJ1-4 | 17 | TRBV2 | TGTGCCAGCAGTTCCGGTCGACAGACTCCAACTAATGAAAAACTGTTTTTT | CASSSGRQTPTNEKLFF
many | NA | TRBJ2-1 | 15 | TRBV12-3/TRBV12-4 | TGTGCCAGCAGCGACACAGGGAGACCCTACAATGAGCAGTTCTTC | CASSDTGRPYNEQFF
few | NA | TRBJ2-3 | 18 | TRBV3-1 | TGTGCCAGCAGCCGAACTGAACTTCTCGACAGGTGGACAGATACGCAGTATTTT | CASSRTELLDRWTDTQYF
many | NA | TRBJ2-7 | 13 | TRBV20-1 | TGCAGTGCTGTCTCGACAGGCTCCTACGAGCAGTACTTC | CSAVSTGSYEQYF
NA | NA | TRBJ1-6 | 17 | TRBV6-2/TRBV6-3 | TGTGCCAGCAGAAATTGGGACGACCGGTCCTATAATTCACCCCTCCACTTT | CASRNWDDRSYNSPLHF
many | NA | TRBJ2-1 | 13 | TRBV7-2 | TGTGCCAGCAGCTTAGCAGACCGGAATGAGCAGTTCTTC | CASSLADRNEQFF